This T cell receptor beta chain was found in a study of siplizumab effects on memory and regulatory T cells. Only in-frame clones appear in the TCRdb table, and some are missing; sequencing was by immunoSEQ multiplex PCR. The profile shows some 99,000 clones, approximately 90% of them singletons. Study-level points and caveats: Under siplizumab, an average about 70% of mappable alloreactive CD4+ clones were Treg-derived, compared with 26.9% in controls. Naive T cells looked more diverse than memory cells, and they looked like major contributors to the alloresponse. Researchers could not give a naive or memory phenotype to roughly 80-95% of proliferating CD4+ or CD8+ clones. Alloreactive sequences traceable to unstimulated CD4+ memory cells declined significantly under siplizumab.

Germline loops: CDR1 SGHDN, CDR2 FVKESK. The V gene lost 1 base and the J gene lost 4 bases, with 7 bases spanning the gap. This CDR3 is 13 amino acids long. Notes on this clone: Its antigen is still unknown.

The material sequenced was Tregs sorted from blood. The TCR originated in a human donor in good health. The V gene is TRBV14, the J gene TRBJ1-2; no definite D call. The CDR3 loop is CASSQVGTYGYTF. The CDR3, as DNA: TGTGCCAGCAGCCAAGTAGGAACCTATGGCTACACCTTC.